A selection of T cell receptor beta chains follows, all from one sample in a study of blood T cell repertoires in COVID-19. Only in-frame clones appear in the TCRdb table, and some are missing; sequencing was by immunoSEQ multiplex PCR. The sample lists approximately 210,000 clones, 81% occurring once. Source material: PBMCs or T cells enriched from blood (not recorded which). These receptor sequences come from a woman between 50 and 59 years old with acute COVID-19. CDR3s include the opening cysteine and the closing phenylalanine or tryptophan. Each record gives: D gene, J gene, clone size, V gene, CDR3 protein, CDR3 DNA. The D gene is left open where the match is weak. Clone size is stated in some rows and not others, as once, few, many or a class when expanded.

.,TRBJ2-1,.,TRBV18,CASSPFQGLNEQFF,TGTGCCAGCTCACCTTTCCAGGGACTCAATGAGCAGTTCTTC
.,TRBJ2-3,.,TRBV18,CASSYTDTQYF,TGTGCCAGCTCCTACACAGATACGCAGTATTTT
.,TRBJ1-1,.,TRBV27,CASSWEGDFTEAFF,TGTGCCAGCAGTTGGGAGGGAGATTTCACTGAAGCTTTCTTT
TRBD1,TRBJ1-6,few,TRBV13,CASSLGGQVVSPLHF,TGTGCCAGCAGCCTCGGGGGACAGGTGGTTTCACCCCTCCACTTT
.,TRBJ2-1,few,TRBV4-1,CASSQDRGPEQFF,TGCGCCAGCAGCCAAGATCGCGGGCCGGAGCAGTTCTTC
.,TRBJ1-5,.,TRBV27,CASSHARGSEAQHF,TGTGCCAGCAGTCACGCTCGAGGGTCTGAGGCCCAGCATTTT
TRBD2,TRBJ2-2,.,TRBV19,CASSIDLKTSGIGTGELFF,TGTGCCAGTAGTATAGATCTGAAGACTAGCGGGATTGGCACCGGGGAGCTGTTTTTT
TRBD2,TRBJ2-1,.,TRBV4-1,CASSRAIAGGDNEQFF,TGCGCCAGCAGCCGAGCCATAGCGGGGGGGGACAATGAGCAGTTCTTC
.,TRBJ1-6,.,TRBV27,CASRGIPGGSPLHF,TGTGCCAGCAGAGGAATCCCGGGGGGCTCACCCCTCCACTTT
.,TRBJ1-6,.,TRBV10-3,CAISESSVNNSPLHF,TGTGCCATCAGTGAGTCGTCAGTTAATAATTCACCCCTCCACTTT
.,TRBJ1-5,.,TRBV7-2,CASSAGPANQPQHF,TGTGCCAGCAGCGCGGGCCCCGCCAATCAGCCCCAGCATTTT
TRBD1,TRBJ1-1,.,TRBV18,CASSQGGMTEAFF,TGTGCCAGCTCACAAGGGGGCATGACTGAAGCTTTCTTT
.,TRBJ2-1,once,TRBV7-7,CASSGIGTPYDEQFF,TGTGCTAGCAGCGGGATCGGGACACCTTACGATGAGCAGTTCTTC
TRBD2,TRBJ2-7,.,TRBV6-1,CASSEGAGGLYEQYF,TGTGCCAGCAGTGAGGGAGCGGGGGGGCTCTACGAGCAGTACTTC
TRBD2,TRBJ2-5,few,TRBV27,CASGGLAGGREETQYF,TGTGCCAGCGGAGGACTAGCGGGAGGGCGGGAGGAGACCCAGTACTTC
.,TRBJ2-3,.,TRBV7-9,CASSIRQTPADTQYF,TGTGCCAGCAGCATAAGACAGACCCCCGCAGATACGCAGTATTTT
.,TRBJ2-3,.,TRBV4-1,CASSPIGGTDTDTQYF,TGCGCCAGCAGCCCCATTGGGGGGACTGACACAGATACGCAGTATTTT
.,TRBJ2-3,.,TRBV21-1,CASSNLPTGAFEDTQYF,TGTGCCAGCAGCAATTTACCAACGGGAGCATTCGAGGATACGCAGTATTTT
TRBD1,TRBJ1-2,.,TRBV4-1,CASSQGQGQNYGYTF,TGCGCCAGCAGCCAAGGACAGGGTCAAAACTATGGCTACACCTTC
TRBD2,TRBJ2-1,.,TRBV7-2,CASSFEPGLAGGIEGEQFF,TGTGCCAGCAGCTTCGAACCAGGACTAGCGGGAGGGATAGAGGGAGAGCAGTTCTTC
.,TRBJ2-3,.,TRBV19,CASRDSSTDTQYF,TGTGCCAGTAGGGACAGTAGCACAGATACGCAGTATTTT
.,TRBJ1-5,.,TRBV20-1,CSASSGGGYSNQPQHF,TGCAGTGCTAGTTCGGGGGGCGGGTATAGCAATCAGCCCCAGCATTTT
TRBD1,TRBJ1-3,.,TRBV7-2,CASGRTGPRGNTIYF,TGTGCCAGCGGGAGGACAGGCCCAAGGGGAAACACCATATATTTT
.,TRBJ2-2,.,TRBV7-9,CATRAGINTGELFF,TGTGCCACCCGCGCGGGGATAAACACCGGGGAGCTGTTTTTT
.,TRBJ2-7,.,TRBV6-5,CASSTPDTLEQYF,TGTGCCAGCAGTACCCCAGACACCCTCGAGCAGTACTTC
TRBD2,TRBJ2-1,.,TRBV28,CASSTSGGVRNEQFF,TGTGCCAGCAGTACTAGCGGGGGGGTGCGGAATGAGCAGTTCTTC
.,TRBJ1-4,.,TRBV2,CASSLMINEKLFF,TGTGCCAGCAGCCTAATGATTAATGAAAAACTGTTTTTT
TRBD1,TRBJ1-3,.,TRBV18,CASSLRDSLSGNTIYF,TGTGCCAGCTCACTCCGGGACAGTTTATCTGGAAACACCATATATTTT
TRBD1,TRBJ1-5,.,TRBV28,CASSSTGNSNQPQHF,TGTGCCAGCAGTTCGACAGGGAATAGCAATCAGCCCCAGCATTTT
TRBD1,TRBJ1-1,once,TRBV7-2,CASSFYRDRGLEAFF,TGTGCCAGCAGCTTTTACCGGGACAGGGGTCTTGAAGCTTTCTTT
.,TRBJ2-3,.,TRBV12-3/TRBV12-4,CASSDGGTDTQYF,TGTGCCAGTTCGGACGGGGGTACAGATACGCAGTATTTT
.,TRBJ2-2,.,TRBV6-5,CASSYGRANTGELFF,TGTGCCAGCAGTTACGGCAGGGCTAACACCGGGGAGCTGTTTTTT
TRBD1,TRBJ2-3,.,TRBV7-7,CASSPTGGVTDTQYF,TGTGCCAGCAGCCCCACAGGGGGCGTCACAGATACGCAGTATTTT
TRBD1,TRBJ2-7,.,TRBV7-2,CASSYGDRVGEQYF,TGTGCCAGCAGCTACGGAGACAGGGTTGGCGAGCAGTACTTC
.,TRBJ2-7,.,TRBV3-1/TRBV3-2,CASSQKGSAKSSYEQYF,TGTGCCAGCAGCCAAAAGGGTAGCGCGAAAAGCTCCTACGAGCAGTACTTC
TRBD1,TRBJ1-2,.,TRBV6-5,CASSGTGYGYTF,TGTGCCAGCAGCGGGACAGGGTATGGCTACACCTTC
.,TRBJ2-3,.,TRBV20-1,CSAFKDTQYF,TGCAGTGCTTTTAAAGATACGCAGTATTTT
.,TRBJ1-1,.,TRBV5-1,CASSLGQENTEAFF,TGCGCCAGCAGCTTGGGACAGGAGAACACTGAAGCTTTCTTT
TRBD2,TRBJ2-1,.,TRBV20-1,CSASRGGDLDEQFF,TGCAGTGCTAGTCGGGGGGGGGATCTGGATGAGCAGTTCTTC
TRBD2,TRBJ2-5,few,TRBV5-1,CASSSFTSGSSETQYF,TGCGCCAGCAGCTCTTTCACTAGCGGGAGTTCAGAGACCCAGTACTTC
.,TRBJ1-2,.,TRBV29-1,CSVGDTISYGYTF,TGCAGCGTTGGGGACACCATTTCCTATGGCTACACCTTC
.,TRBJ1-1,once,TRBV5-1,CASSLGGIMNTEAFF,TGCGCCAGCAGCTTGGGCGGAATCATGAACACTGAAGCTTTCTTT
.,TRBJ2-2,many,TRBV5-1,CASSLTTQMNTGELFF,TGCGCCAGCAGCTTGACTACCCAAATGAACACCGGGGAGCTGTTTTTT
TRBD2,TRBJ2-2,.,TRBV6-2/TRBV6-3,CASSYSGRAGELFF,TGTGCCAGCAGTTACTCAGGGAGGGCCGGGGAGCTGTTTTTT
TRBD2,TRBJ2-5,once,TRBV5-1,CASSEGLAASGKTQYF,TGCGCCAGCAGCGAAGGACTAGCGGCGTCCGGGAAGACCCAGTACTTC